This TCR beta chain came from a study of T cell responses to AZD1222 COVID-19 vaccine. From germline, CDR1 is MNHEY and CDR2 SMNVEV (reference sequence). Trimming took off 6 bases at V and 1 base at J, with 10 bases between the two ends. This CDR3 spans 14 amino acids. Study-wide findings and caveats: Spike-specific TCR breadth rose after two AZD1222 doses, and depth rose as well. Repertoires were obtained only post-peak T cell response. Donors were chiefly white British, with a greater number of females, and clonal diversity was perhaps underestimated. CD4 TCRs associated with vaccination spanned spike, dominating at 160-218 and 743-854.

Here immunoSEQ multiplex PCR was the method, and the copy in TCRdb shows in-frame clones only, minus some. This table has about 86,000 clones, approximately 82% appearing once. A remark on this clone: Antigen specificity is unknown.

The specimen was peripheral blood, collected on day 0 of AZD1222 vaccination. The gene calls are TRBV27 and TRBJ1-5; D is uncertain. This TCR was recovered from an adult in good health. CDR3 in DNA: TGTGCCAGCAGCCCCCTGGAAAGCAATCAGCCCCAGCATTTT. Translated, it gives CASSPLESNQPQHF.